The rows below give T cell receptor beta chains drawn from one sample of a study of T-cell reconstitution after alpha-beta-depleted transplantation in children. TCRdb reprocessed the PCR reads via MiXCR and lists one record per CDR3 protein. The sample lists about 540,000 distinct CDR3 sequences; about 18% were seen once. The input for sequencing was PBMCs from the stem cell graft donor, taken from the stem cell graft. These receptors were collected from a human donor who donated a stem cell graft to a child with acute lymphoblastic leukemia. CDR3s include the opening cysteine and the closing phenylalanine or tryptophan. The D gene is left open where the match is weak. Clone size is given for some rows only: seen once, a few or many times, or a class if the clone is expanded.

j_call d_call v_call clone_size cdr3_aa cdr3_nt
TRBJ2-7 . TRBV7-8 few CASSPLRVRFYEQYF TGTGCCAGCAGCCCCCTTAGGGTCCGGTTCTACGAGCAGTACTTC
TRBJ2-7 TRBD2 TRBV5-1 few CASSPAASGTFYEQYF TGCGCCAGCAGCCCGGCAGCTAGCGGGACGTTCTACGAGCAGTACTTC
TRBJ2-3 TRBD2 TRBV20-1 . CSAPPARLAELTDTQYF TGCAGTGCTCCTCCGGCCAGACTAGCGGAGCTCACAGATACGCAGTATTTT
TRBJ2-7 . TRBV2 . CASREGTFEQYF TGTGCCAGCCGAGAGGGGACGTTCGAGCAGTACTTC
TRBJ2-2 TRBD2 TRBV12-3/TRBV12-4 few CASSALAGEGTGELFF TGTGCCAGCAGTGCACTAGCGGGAGAGGGCACCGGGGAGCTGTTTTTT
TRBJ2-7 . TRBV13 few CASRHSWQGGSYEQYF TGTGCCAGCAGACACAGTTGGCAGGGGGGGTCCTACGAGCAGTACTTC
TRBJ2-3 TRBD2 TRBV7-2 . CASTATSGSADTQYF TGTGCCAGCACCGCGACTAGCGGGAGCGCAGATACGCAGTATTTT
TRBJ1-5 . TRBV19 . CASGYQPQHF TGTGCCAGTGGGTATCAGCCCCAGCATTTT
TRBJ2-3 TRBD2 TRBV5-1 many CASSLDFGGPGLATDTQYF TGCGCCAGCAGCTTAGACTTTGGAGGACCGGGACTAGCAACGGATACGCAGTATTTT
TRBJ1-1 . TRBV4-1 . CASSHRIREGGNTEAFF TGCGCCAGCAGCCACCGTATCCGGGAGGGGGGAAACACTGAAGCTTTCTTT
TRBJ2-4 . TRBV18 . CASSPGNGNIQYF TGTGCCAGCTCACCGGGCAACGGGAACATTCAGTACTTC
TRBJ2-7 . TRBV3-1 . CASSGPIYEQYF TGTGCCAGCTCGGGCCCTATTTATGAGCAGTACTTC
TRBJ2-2 . TRBV14 . CASSRGTGQELFF TGTGCCAGCAGCCGGGGGACGGGACAGGAGCTGTTTTTT
TRBJ2-7 TRBD2 TRBV7-8 many CASSSWTSGSYEQYF TGTGCCAGCAGCTCGTGGACTAGCGGGAGTTACGAGCAGTACTTC
TRBJ1-3 . TRBV6-5 . CASSYDGSSGNTIYF TGTGCCAGCAGTTATGACGGGAGCTCTGGAAACACCATATATTTT
TRBJ2-3 TRBD2 TRBV5-1 . CASSLAGAPADTQYF TGCGCCAGCAGCTTAGCGGGAGCACCTGCGGATACGCAGTATTTT
TRBJ2-1 TRBD2 TRBV15 few CATTLAGVYGEQFF TGTGCCACCACACTAGCGGGAGTATATGGTGAGCAGTTCTTC
TRBJ2-1 TRBD1 TRBV7-8 few CASSLRTGVTRGGWNEQFF TGTGCCAGCAGCCTAAGGACAGGGGTGACTAGGGGAGGCTGGAATGAGCAGTTCTTC
TRBJ1-1 . TRBV5-1 many CASSLTQNTEAFF TGCGCCAGCAGCCTAACACAGAACACTGAAGCTTTCTTT
TRBJ2-7 . TRBV7-2 few CASSEITRSEQYF TGTGCCAGCAGCGAGATTACTAGATCCGAGCAGTACTTC
TRBJ1-3 . TRBV11-2 few CASSPSSRVTGNTIYF TGTGCCAGCAGCCCCAGCAGCAGGGTAACGGGAAACACCATATATTTT